Given below is one T cell receptor beta chain in context. Its antigen is still unknown. The data originate from a study of T cell responses to AZD1222 COVID-19 vaccine. Study-level points and caveats: Two AZD1222 administrations were followed by greater Spike-specific TCR breadth and depth. Females made up more of the donors, who were largely white British, and clonal diversity may have come out too low. Scientists sampled the repertoires only once the peak T cell response had passed. Seropositive AZD1222 recipients at baseline numbered only six or seven.

Assay: immunoSEQ multiplex PCR; the TCRdb copy retains only in-frame clones and omits some. The sample lists 200,000 or so clones, 75% to 90% occurring once. CDR3 size: 16 residues. The germline gives CDR1 MDHEN, CDR2 SYDVKM. V shed 5 bases, J shed 9 bases, and the junction held 12 bases outside the gene matches. The TCR originated in an adult in good health. The V call is TRBV28, the J call TRBJ2-2; the match to TRBD1 covers 10 bases. This specimen consisted of peripheral blood, obtained on day 0 of AZD1222 vaccination. The CDR3 DNA sequence: TGTGCCAGCAGTGGCCAGGGACAGGGGCGTGGTAGGGAGCTGTTTTTT. It codes for CASSGQGQGRGRELFF.